One and the same sample provided the 25 T cell receptor beta chains below, sequenced in a study of response to subunit inactivated influenza vaccine. TCRdb passed the RT-PCR reads through MiXCR, listing each CDR3 protein once. The profile shows some 550,000 distinct CDR3 sequences, 20% to 25% of them singletons. These data were also filed under a second study, of T cells expressing NK-cell markers. That investigation notes: UMI-tagged 5'RACE template switching yielded the TCR beta cDNA.

The source was CD4+ T cells sorted from PBMCs, collected 12 days after vaccination. Receptors were obtained from a man in his forties or fifties who received an inactivated influenza vaccine.

This clonotype was observed a handful of times. The J gene is TRBJ2-1, the V gene TRBV5-1; a possible D gene is TRBD1 (6 bases). The CDR3 has 14 residues. Trimming took 1 base from V and 3 from J, leaving 8 bases between them. CDR1 and CDR2 from the germline V gene are SGHRS and YFSETQ. The CDR3 loop is CASSLLQGYNEQFF. The CDR3 DNA reads TGCGCCAGCAGCTTGTTACAGGGCTACAATGAGCAGTTCTTC.

V is TRBV7-9 and J is TRBJ2-5, with a weak D call TRBD2 (5 bases). V gave up 0 bases and J gave up 5 bases, with 7 bases separating them. This CDR3 is 13 amino acids long. Germline loops: CDR1 SEHNR, CDR2 FQNEAQ (reference sequence). The CDR3 bases are TGTGCCAGCAGCTTAGCCGGGAACGAGACCCAGTACTTC. This sequence encodes CASSLAGNETQYF.

This chain connects TRBV6-1 to TRBJ2-2; D not certain. CDR3 length: 14 amino acids. Germline assignment: CDR1 MNHNS and CDR2 SASEGT. Trimming shortened V by 4 bases and J by 1 base, and 7 bases separated the two germline ends. CDR3 region: CASSVKGNTGELFF. CDR3 DNA: TGTGCCAGCAGTGTAAAGGGGAACACCGGGGAGCTGTTTTTT.

The chain has TRBV5-1 and TRBJ1-2; 9 bases match TRBD1. Germline CDR1 reads SGHRS; CDR2 reads YFSETQ. V gave up 0 bases and J gave up 7 bases; unmatched junction bases: 10. The CDR3 sequence is 16 residues long. The CDR3 sequence is CASSLAGTGSGLGYTF. In DNA, the CDR3 is TGCGCCAGCAGCTTGGCCGGGACAGGGTCGGGTCTTGGCTACACCTTC.

V is TRBV3-1 and J is TRBJ1-3; 7 nucleotides align to TRBD1. The CDR3 contains 16 residues. The trim removed 0 bases at V and 4 bases at J, leaving 6 bases unmatched. Looked up from germline, CDR1 is LGHDT and CDR2 is YNNKEL (reference sequence). The CDR3 reads CASSQELTGRGNTIYF. The CDR3 DNA reads TGTGCCAGCAGCCAAGAGCTGACAGGGCGCGGAAACACCATATATTTT.

The chain links TRBV7-2 to TRBJ2-1; 8 positions match TRBD1. Germline trimming cut 5 bases from V and 3 bases from J; bases unmatched to any gene: 3. Germline-derived CDR1 and CDR2 are SGHTA and FQGNSA. The CDR3 sequence is 14 residues long. The CDR3 DNA sequence: TGTGCCAGCAGCCCGGGGACAGGCTACAATGAGCAGTTCTTC. Translation gives CASSPGTGYNEQFF.

The rearrangement joins TRBV9 to TRBJ1-2, with 7 bases matching TRBD1. V trimming: 3 bases; J trimming: 5 bases; junction bases outside the gene matches: 10. CDR3 length equals 15 residues. Germline values: CDR1 SGDLS, CDR2 YYNGEE. CDR3 DNA sequence: TGTGCCAGCAGCGAGGCCACCGGGACAGAGTATGGCTACACCTTC. Translated: CASSEATGTEYGYTF.

This chain links TRBV20-1 with TRBJ2-7; D not certain. Trimming took 0 bases from V and 4 from J, leaving 16 bases between them. This CDR3 has 15 amino acids. CDR1 and CDR2 from the germline V gene are DFQATT and SNEGSKA (reference sequence). In nucleotides, the CDR3 is TGCAGTGCTAGAGATCCAGGCAGGTGGTCTTACGAGCAGTACTTC. Translation: CSARDPGRWSYEQYF.

V is TRBV20-1 and J is TRBJ1-5; D is possibly TRBD1 (6 bases). Germline loops: CDR1 DFQATT, CDR2 SNEGSKA (reference sequence). The CDR3 covers 17 residues. Trimming shortened V by 1 base and J by 7 bases, and 23 bases separated the two germline ends. Here the CDR3 DNA reads TGCAGTGCTAGAGGGGAGATGGGGCAGGGGTCTTTCCAGCCCCAGCATTTT. It encodes CSARGEMGQGSFQPQHF.

As DNA, the CDR3 is TGTGCCAGCAGCCATTCTAGCGGAGCCCCCTACGAGCAGTACTTC. Protein sequence: CASSHSSGAPYEQYF. The chain couples TRBV3-1 to TRBJ2-7; 7 positions agree with TRBD2. The CDR3 extends over 15 amino acids. Germline loops: CDR1 LGHDT, CDR2 YNNKEL (reference sequence). J lost 2 bases, V lost 3 bases, and 7 bases had no gene match.

The genes are TRBV20-1 and TRBJ2-1; 7 positions agree with TRBD2. Germline V CDR1 and CDR2: DFQATT, SNEGSKA (reference sequence). Unmatched junction bases numbered 17, after V lost 0 bases and J lost 3 bases. This CDR3 is 19 amino acids long. In DNA form, the CDR3 reads TGCAGTGCTAGAGATGGTTCCCTTCGACGGCTAGCGGTCTACAATGAGCAGTTCTTC. Protein sequence: CSARDGSLRRLAVYNEQFF.

This clonotype was observed a handful of times. V and J are TRBV4-1 and TRBJ1-2; TRBD1 matches 12 bases. The CDR3 sequence is 15 residues long. Germline CDR1 MGHRA, CDR2 YSYEKL. V was pared by 4 bases and J by 7 bases, with 7 bases of the junction left unmatched. The CDR3 bases are TGCGCCAGCAGCCCGGGACAGGGGGCGAGTGGTGGCTACACCTTC. The encoded protein is CASSPGQGASGGYTF.

This clonotype has just a few counts. The chain recombines TRBV4-3 with TRBJ2-7, with D tentatively TRBD1 or TRBD2 (5 bases each). CDR1 and CDR2 (germline): LGHNA, YSLEER. V lost 0 bases and J 2 bases, leaving 17 bases between the germline ends. The CDR3 is made up of 17 amino acids. As DNA, the CDR3 is TGCGCCAGCAGCCAAGAAGGGCTGGGGACGTTCGCCTACGAGCAGTACTTC. Translating gives CASSQEGLGTFAYEQYF.

This clonotype was seen a handful of times. This rearrangement joins TRBV5-4 to TRBJ2-7, with TRBD1 matching 8 bases. Germline V gene lookup returns CDR1 SGHNT and CDR2 YYREEE (reference sequence). V shed 6 bases, J shed 3 bases, and the junction held 14 bases outside the gene matches. This CDR3 contains 16 residues. The CDR3, as DNA: TGTGCCAGCACCGGTCGGGACAGGTCTGGTTACTACGAGCAGTACTTC. It is translated as CASTGRDRSGYYEQYF.

This clonotype was detected many times. This chain uses TRBV11-3 with TRBJ2-2, with D unclear. Germline loops: CDR1 SGHNT, CDR2 YENEEA. The CDR3 covers 12 residues. The V gene lost 5 bases and the J gene lost 3 bases, with 4 bases spanning the gap. The CDR3 here is CASSPHTGELFF. The CDR3, as DNA: TGTGCCAGCAGCCCCCACACCGGGGAGCTGTTTTTT. Complete variable domain (other parts from reference TRBV11-3 and TRBJ2-2): EAGVVQSPRYKIIEKKQPVAFWCNPISGHNTLYWYLQNLGQGPELLIRYENEEAVDDSQLPKDRFSAERLKGVDSTLKIQPAELGDSAVYLCASSPHTGELFFGEGSRLTVL.

The V gene is TRBV20-1, the J gene TRBJ1-1, with D possibly TRBD1 on 5 matching bases. Germline CDR1 reads DFQATT; CDR2 reads SNEGSKA (reference sequence). The CDR3 sequence is 13 residues long. The CDR3 is CRASTVVNTEAFF. Written as DNA, the CDR3 is TGCAGGGCATCGACAGTGGTGAACACTGAAGCTTTCTTT.

The CDR3 DNA reads as TGTGCCAGCAGGCCACCGACAGGGGATGAGCAGTTCTTC. This codes for CASRPPTGDEQFF. The chain uses TRBV6-1 and TRBJ2-1, with 8 bases fitting TRBD1. Unmatched junction bases numbered 6, after V lost 6 bases and J lost 8 bases. The CDR3 consists of 13 residues. Looked up from germline, CDR1 is MNHNS and CDR2 is SASEGT.

The chain recombines TRBV4-2 with TRBJ1-2; 9 bases are a match to TRBD1. J gave up 6 bases and V 4 bases, and 6 bases lay outside the gene matches. CDR1 and CDR2 (germline): LGHNA, YNFKEQ. The CDR3 runs 14 residues. The CDR3 sequence: CASSPGQGGHGYTF. CDR3 nucleotide sequence: TGTGCCAGCAGCCCGGGACAGGGAGGCCATGGCTACACCTTC.

This clonotype was detected only a few times. This rearrangement joins TRBV5-5 to TRBJ1-5; possibly TRBD1 for D (6 bases). This CDR3 is built from 13 residues. V lost 2 bases, J lost 5 bases, and 8 bases lay in between. In germline, CDR1 is SGHKS, CDR2 YYEKEE (reference sequence). The CDR3 loop is CASSFGGDQPQHF. The CDR3 DNA reads TGTGCCAGCAGCTTCGGGGGCGATCAGCCCCAGCATTTT.

V and J are TRBV5-1 and TRBJ2-7; no clear D gene. Germline V gene lookup returns CDR1 SGHRS and CDR2 YFSETQ. V dropped 0 bases and J dropped 4 bases, with 5 bases sitting between them. The CDR3 is 12 residues long. As DNA, the CDR3 is TGCGCCAGCAGCTTGGGGATGTACGAGCAGTACTTC. Protein: CASSLGMYEQYF.

This sequence joins TRBV27 and TRBJ1-4; D is uncertain. The germline V gene encodes CDR1 MNHEY and CDR2 SMNVEV (reference sequence). The CDR3 covers 14 residues. Trimming removed 5 bases from V and 5 bases from J, with 12 bases in between. In nucleotides, the CDR3 is TGTGCCAGCAGTCTAGGGCGGATAAATGAAAAACTGTTTTTT. It codes for CASSLGRINEKLFF.

This clonotype was recorded many times. V gene TRBV29-1 combines with J gene TRBJ2-1, with D uncertain. Between the trimmed V and J ends, which lost 2 bases and 10 bases, there was a span of 15 bases. Per germline, CDR1 SQVTM and CDR2 ANQGSEA. The CDR3 is 13 amino acids. CDR3 amino acids: CSVESQIKDEQFF. CDR3 nucleotide sequence: TGCAGCGTTGAATCCCAAATAAAGGACGAGCAGTTCTTC.

Only a few counts were recorded for this clonotype. The V gene is TRBV7-2, the J gene TRBJ1-1; possibly TRBD1 for D (6 bases). The CDR3 runs 14 residues. Germline lookup yields CDR1 SGHTA and CDR2 FQGNSA. The germline V and J ends were trimmed by 8 bases and 4 bases, with 17 bases remaining between them. CDR3 coding DNA: TGTGCCAGCTCCGAGGACAGTGGGAGCACTGAAGCTTTCTTT. It codes for CASSEDSGSTEAFF.

This clonotype came up a few times. The genes are TRBV10-3 and TRBJ1-6; TRBD1 agrees at 7 bases. V lost 5 bases and J lost 7; bases outside the gene matches: 8. Germline assignment: CDR1 ENHRY and CDR2 SYGVKD. The CDR3 is made up of 15 amino acids. The chain's CDR3 is CAISSPDRWNSPLHF. In nucleotides, the CDR3 is TGTGCCATCAGTTCCCCGGACAGGTGGAATTCACCCCTCCACTTT.

This clonotype is a singleton in its sample. A much larger clone is a single base away; this may be a read error. The chain joins TRBV5-1 to TRBJ2-1; D is perhaps TRBD1 (6 bases). Trimming removed 4 bases from V and 12 bases from J, with 14 bases in between. The CDR3 totals 12 residues. In germline, CDR1 is SGHRS, CDR2 YFSETQ. This chain's CDR3 is CASSVTGFGQFF. The CDR3 bases are TGCGCCAGCAGCGTCACAGGGTTTGGGCAGTTCTTC.